Below, 28 T cell receptor beta chains from the same sample are listed, as sequenced in a study of vaccination effects on CD4 cells after COVID-19. Their target antigens are unknown. The protocol was immunoSEQ multiplex PCR, while the TCRdb copy is restricted to in-frame clones and leaves out a portion. Of 25,000 to 35,000 clones listed, around 80% are singletons. With the ViraFEST assay, the study expanded antigen-specific CD4+ T cells using viral peptide pools, then sequenced them. Researchers isolated CD4+ T cells once approximately ten days of culture had elapsed. All participants had two doses of either the BNT162b2 or mRNA-1273 vaccine. Sequenced here: CD4+ T cells from PBMCs cultured with SARS-CoV-2 spike peptides, sampled after COVID-19 vaccination. The receptors stem from a human donor who received a COVID-19 vaccine. Some clones in this sample may be carry-over from other donors' samples.

Concerning this clone: The junction shows a germline mismatch at one end, possibly a read error. The sample contains more than one DNA sequence encoding this CDR3. The V gene is TRBV6-5, the J gene TRBJ1-2; weak D call: TRBD1 (6 bases). This CDR3 comprises 15 residues. The germline gives CDR1 MNHEY, CDR2 SVGAGI. The chain's CDR3 is CAEKDTGYGNYGYTF. The CDR3 coding sequence is TGCGCCGAAAAAGATACAGGGTATGGGAACTATGGCTACACCTTC.

V gene TRBV7-2 combines with J gene TRBJ2-4; unclear D gene. The V end lost 5 bases, the J end lost 7 bases, and 12 bases lay between the germline ends. CDR3 size: 13 residues. The V gene's germline CDR1 is SGHTA and CDR2 FQGNSA. The CDR3: CASSPYGGNIQYF. For the CDR3, the DNA is TGTGCCAGCAGCCCATACGGTGGGAACATTCAGTACTTC.

J is TRBJ1-4 and V is TRBV7-9, with a tentative D call TRBD1 (6 bases). This CDR3 contains 17 residues. The germline V and J ends were trimmed by 1 base and 7 bases, with 19 bases remaining between them. The germline V gene has CDR1 SEHNR and CDR2 FQNEAQ (reference sequence). CDR3 coding DNA: TGTGCCAGCAGCTTAGATAGGCGCGGGGGCAATGGTGAAAAACTGTTTTTT. This translates into CASSLDRRGGNGEKLFF.

The chain has TRBV10-2 and TRBJ1-6; a possible D gene is TRBD1 (6 bases). Germline assignment: CDR1 WSHSY and CDR2 SAAADI. Trimming shortened V by 6 bases and J by 10 bases, and 19 bases separated the two germline ends. CDR3 length: 15 amino acids. In DNA form, the CDR3 reads TGCGCCAGCAGCCTAGAGGGTAGGGGGGCCTCACCCCTCCACTTT. Amino acids: CASSLEGRGASPLHF.

This clone came up a few times. This rearrangement joins TRBV7-3 to TRBJ1-2, with D unresolved. Trimming removed 0 bases from V and 1 base from J, with 6 bases in between. CDR3 length equals 14 residues. CDR1 is SGHTA and CDR2 is FQGTGA in the germline V gene. The CDR3 coding sequence is TGTGCCAGCAGCTTAACGGGTAGTAACTATGGCTACACCTTC. It translates to CASSLTGSNYGYTF.

This clone was detected only once. The DNA of the CDR3 is TGTGCCATCAGTGAGGGCGGGACCTACAATGAGCAGTTCTTC. It yields the protein CAISEGGTYNEQFF. V and J are TRBV10-3 and TRBJ2-1; D may be TRBD2 (6 bases). Trimming pared 2 bases from V and 2 bases from J, leaving 7 bases between. The CDR3 is made up of 14 amino acids. From germline, CDR1 is ENHRY and CDR2 SYGVKD.

This chain links TRBV6-6 with TRBJ2-1; tentatively, D is TRBD1 or TRBD2 (5 bases each). The CDR3 is 13 residues long. V lost 5 bases and J lost 7, with 12 bases in between. Germline-derived CDR1 and CDR2 are MNHNY and SVGAGI (reference sequence). CDR3 region: CASSPGARNEQFF. The CDR3 coding sequence is TGTGCCAGCAGTCCCGGGGCTAGGAATGAGCAGTTCTTC.

The rearrangement uses TRBV11-3 and TRBJ1-1; D is ambiguous. The CDR3 is made up of 13 amino acids. Germline V lookup: CDR1 SGHNT, CDR2 YENEEA. V was cut by 3 bases and J by 2 bases, with 7 bases left in between. CDR3: CASSFGSNTEAFF. The DNA for the CDR3 is TGTGCCAGCAGCTTTGGGAGTAACACTGAAGCTTTCTTT. The complete variable domain, with remaining parts taken from reference TRBV11-3 and TRBJ1-1, reads EAGVVQSPRYKIIEKKQPVAFWCNPISGHNTLYWYLQNLGQGPELLIRYENEEAVDDSQLPKDRFSAERLKGVDSTLKIQPAELGDSAVYLCASSFGSNTEAFFGQGTRLTVV.

The rearrangement joins TRBV30 to TRBJ2-2; 10 bases align to TRBD2. Looked up from germline, CDR1 is GTSNPN and CDR2 is SVGIG (reference sequence). CDR3 length: 19 residues. V trimming: 4 bases; J trimming: 4 bases; junction bases outside the gene matches: 18. CDR3 sequence: CAWKLTRLLAGAGTGELFF. Here the CDR3 DNA reads TGTGCCTGGAAACTCACTCGGCTTCTAGCGGGGGCGGGCACCGGGGAGCTGTTTTTT.

This CDR3 is CASSFSTGAETQYF. The CDR3 DNA reads as TGTGCCAGCAGCTTTTCGACAGGTGCCGAGACCCAGTACTTC. The chain joins TRBV7-9 to TRBJ2-5; tentative D call: TRBD1 (6 bases). With 3 bases removed from V and 5 bases from J, the gap between germline ends came to 13 bases. Germline V gene lookup returns CDR1 SEHNR and CDR2 FQNEAQ (reference sequence). CDR3 length: 14 amino acids.

The chain employs TRBV24-1 and TRBJ1-4, with 8 positions matching TRBD1. The CDR3 is made up of 15 amino acids. Germline values: CDR1 KGHDR, CDR2 SFDVKD. V was clipped by 2 bases and J by 7 bases; unmatched bases: 5. CDR3: CATSDSGGDGEKLFF. Here the CDR3 DNA reads TGTGCCACCAGTGATTCAGGGGGCGATGGTGAAAAACTGTTTTTT.

The CDR3 sequence is CASCRSGRGEKLFF. For the CDR3, the DNA is TGTGCCAGTTGTCGGAGCGGTCGGGGTGAAAAACTGTTTTTT. V and J are TRBV7-2 and TRBJ1-4; D remains unclear. The CDR3 contains 14 residues. Germline-derived CDR1 and CDR2 are SGHTA and FQGNSA. The ends were cut back, 9 bases at V and 7 bases at J, with 18 bases in the middle.

The chain is built from TRBV19 and TRBJ1-2; possibly TRBD1 for D (6 bases). The germline V and J ends were trimmed by 6 bases and 9 bases, with 26 bases remaining between them. The germline CDR1 and CDR2 sequences are LNHDA and SQIVND (reference sequence). This CDR3 is 16 amino acids long. DNA for the CDR3: TGTGCCAGTAGGCCCCCATCTGGGGGCTCCGGCCGGAGCTACACCTTC. Translation: CASRPPSGGSGRSYTF.

The CDR3 coding sequence is TGTGCCAGCAGCTTCTTAGGGACCCAGAACACCGGGGAGCTGTTTTTT. The encoded protein is CASSFLGTQNTGELFF. The chain carries TRBV5-5 and TRBJ2-2; D possibly matches TRBD1 or TRBD2 (5 bases each). Trimming shortened V by 2 bases and J by 1 base, and 12 bases separated the two germline ends. This CDR3 has 16 residues. Germline values: CDR1 SGHKS, CDR2 YYEKEE (reference sequence).

The chain joins TRBV18 to TRBJ1-4, with 9 bases aligning to TRBD1. CDR3 size: 14 residues. V was pared by 6 bases and J by 5 bases, with 4 bases of the junction left unmatched. Germline V gene data show CDR1 as KGHSH and CDR2 as LQKENI. The CDR3 sequence: CASSGTGTNEKLFF. CDR3 coding DNA: TGTGCCAGCTCCGGGACAGGGACAAATGAAAAACTGTTTTTT.

This chain joins TRBV7-2 and TRBJ1-5; D ambiguous. The CDR3 is 14 amino acids. Germline CDR1 reads SGHTA; CDR2 reads FQGNSA. V lost 5 bases and J 3 bases, leaving 11 bases between the germline ends. The CDR3 DNA reads as TGTGCCAGCAGCCTCGGACCGAACAATCAGCCCCAGCATTTT. Translating gives CASSLGPNNQPQHF. The full variable domain, with the rest looked up from reference TRBV7-2 and TRBJ1-5, is GAGVSQSPSNKVTEKGKDVELRCDPISGHTALYWYRQSLGQGLEFLIYFQGNSAPDKSGLPSDRFSAERTGGSVSTLTIQRTQQEDSAVYLCASSLGPNNQPQHFGDGTRLSIL.

The V and J genes are TRBV12-5 and TRBJ1-2; TRBD1 is a possible D gene (5 bases). V shed 2 bases and J shed 6 bases, with 10 bases lying between them. The CDR3 contains 13 residues. In germline, CDR1 is LGHNT, CDR2 FRNRAP. CDR3 sequence (DNA): TGTGCTAGTGGTTTGATGGGGACGCATGGCTACACCTTC. Its translation: CASGLMGTHGYTF.

The chain combines TRBV24-1 with TRBJ2-2; no firm D call. Trimming cost V 3 bases and J 8 bases, with 6 bases left between them. CDR3 length: 12 amino acids. Germline V CDR1 and CDR2: KGHDR, SFDVKD. The CDR3 sequence is CATSDVLGELFF. The DNA for the CDR3 is TGTGCCACCAGTGATGTGTTAGGGGAGCTGTTTTTT.

The chain has TRBV30 and TRBJ1-4; D possibly corresponds to TRBD1 (5 bases). The CDR3 is 17 residues long. Deletions cut 5 bases from V and 0 bases from J, with 19 bases between. Per the germline V gene, CDR1 is GTSNPN and CDR2 is SVGIG (reference sequence). The CDR3 DNA sequence: TGTGCCTGGTCTCGCGGGGGGATGCTCTCAACTAATGAAAAACTGTTTTTT. Protein sequence: CAWSRGGMLSTNEKLFF.

This clone was observed a single time. V usage is TRBV9 and J usage is TRBJ1-5; 8 bases fit TRBD1. Trimming at V came to 0 bases and at J to 5 bases, leaving 4 bases not matched to a gene. The CDR3 is made up of 15 amino acids. Germline V gene data show CDR1 as SGDLS and CDR2 as YYNGEE. In DNA form, the CDR3 reads TGTGCCAGCAGCGTAGCGGGACAGGAGCATCAGCCCCAGCATTTT. Translated, it gives CASSVAGQEHQPQHF.

This clone was detected only once. This sequence joins TRBV3-1 (or the pseudogene TRBV3-2) and TRBJ2-3; perhaps TRBD1 as D (6 bases). Germline lookup yields CDR1 LGHDT and CDR2 YNNKEL (reference sequence). CDR3 length equals 16 residues. Trimming pared 1 base from V and 2 bases from J, leaving 13 bases between. This CDR3 is CASSQAKDSSTDTQYF. Here the CDR3 DNA reads TGTGCCAGCAGCCAAGCGAAGGACAGCTCCACAGATACGCAGTATTTT.

This clone qualifies as medium-sized. The rearrangement uses TRBV11-2 and TRBJ2-2; D gene uncertain. In germline, CDR1 is SGHAT, CDR2 FQNNGV. The CDR3 extends over 14 amino acids. Trimming shortened V by 5 bases and J by 3 bases, and 10 bases separated the two germline ends. Here the CDR3 DNA reads TGTGCCAGCAGCCTTAGTTGGGACACCGGGGAGCTGTTTTTT. Translating gives CASSLSWDTGELFF.

The rearrangement joins TRBV7-2 to TRBJ1-6; TRBD1 matches 8 bases. CDR1 and CDR2 (germline): SGHTA, FQGNSA. J was trimmed by 6 bases and V by 5 bases; bases with no gene match: 9. The CDR3 spans 16 residues. In nucleotides, the CDR3 is TGTGCCAGCAGCCCCAAACCGGGACAGGTTAATTCACCCCTCCACTTT. Translating it yields CASSPKPGQVNSPLHF.

The chain is built from TRBV2 and TRBJ1-5; D possibly corresponds to TRBD1 (5 bases). Deletions cut 3 bases from V and 6 bases from J, with 15 bases between. The CDR3 runs 15 residues. The germline V gene has CDR1 SNHLY and CDR2 FYNNEI. CDR3: CASSDSAGGVQPQHF. In nucleotides, the CDR3 is TGTGCCAGCAGTGACTCTGCGGGGGGGGTTCAGCCCCAGCATTTT.

The chain employs TRBV29-1 and TRBJ2-7; TRBD1 matches 7 bases. This CDR3 comprises 15 residues. Germline loops: CDR1 SQVTM, CDR2 ANQGSEA. Trimming cost V 0 bases and J 3 bases; bases outside gene matches: 8. In nucleotides, the CDR3 is TGCAGCGTTGAAGAAGTGGGTCGGGACAGCTACGAGCAGTACGTC. It is translated as CSVEEVGRDSYEQYV.

This rearrangement joins TRBV2 to TRBJ1-5; D remains ambiguous. The CDR3 has 14 residues. Germline-derived CDR1 and CDR2 are SNHLY and FYNNEI. V was clipped by 2 bases and J by 5 bases, with 10 bases between them. The CDR3 spells CASSELVQDQPQHF. Written as DNA, the CDR3 is TGTGCCAGCAGTGAACTGGTTCAGGATCAGCCCCAGCATTTT.

V and J are TRBV4-3 and TRBJ2-6; no reliable D call. Between the trimmed V and J ends, which lost 1 base and 0 bases, there was a span of 7 bases. The CDR3 extends over 16 amino acids. Germline CDR1 reads LGHNA; CDR2 reads YSLEER. In nucleotides, the CDR3 is TGCGCCAGCAGCCAAGTGGCCGGCTCTGGGGCCAACGTCCTGACTTTC. It translates to CASSQVAGSGANVLTF.

The chain joins TRBV5-1 to TRBJ2-2, with TRBD2 as a possible D gene (5 bases). Germline V lookup: CDR1 SGHRS, CDR2 YFSETQ. V gave up 0 bases and J gave up 1 base, with 7 bases separating them. The CDR3 is 15 residues long. The CDR3 sequence is CASSLDEGNTGELFF. The CDR3 DNA is TGCGCCAGCAGCTTGGATGAGGGGAACACCGGGGAGCTGTTTTTT.